One and the same sample provided the 4 T cell receptor beta chains below, sequenced in a study of blood T cells in healthy people across ages. A sample-barcoded 5' primer and a J-beta primer mix were used in a second PCR of about 6 to 11 cycles. TCRdb itself ran the 5' RACE reads through MiXCR, one entry per CDR3 protein. The data contain roughly 1.7 million distinct CDR3 sequences, almost 35% of them singletons. Specimen: blood. Receptor source: a woman aged 25 to 45 in good health.

This chain links TRBV4-3 with TRBJ2-5; 9 bases are a match to TRBD1. There are 17 residues in the CDR3. Per germline, CDR1 LGHNA and CDR2 YSLEER. Trimming cost V 1 base and J 1 base; bases outside gene matches: 7. The CDR3 nucleotides read TGCGCCAGCAGCCAAGCTGAGACAGGGGGATTCCAAGAGACCCAGTACTTC. It encodes CASSQAETGGFQETQYF.

The chain uses TRBV29-1 and TRBJ1-5; maybe TRBD1 (5 bases). Trimming stripped 0 bases from V and 4 bases from J, with 16 bases between. CDR1 is SQVTM and CDR2 is ANQGSEA in the germline V gene. This CDR3 is 16 amino acids long. The CDR3 sequence: CSVEDETDRGNQPQHF. CDR3 in DNA: TGCAGCGTTGAAGATGAAACGGATAGGGGAAATCAGCCCCAGCATTTT.

This clonotype has a count of ten or more. The chain has TRBV20-1 and TRBJ2-7; 9 bases agree with TRBD2. CDR3 length equals 15 residues. The germline V gene encodes CDR1 DFQATT and CDR2 SNEGSKA (reference sequence). The ends lost 3 bases at V and 6 bases at J; junction bases unmatched: 12. The CDR3 protein is CSAREWREGLGEQYF. CDR3 coding DNA: TGCAGTGCTAGGGAGTGGCGGGAGGGCCTCGGCGAGCAGTACTTC.

This clonotype was observed a handful of times. This rearrangement joins TRBV11-2 to TRBJ2-2, with D possibly TRBD1 on 6 matching bases. Trimming left V 5 bases short and J 8 bases short, with 12 bases between. Germline-derived CDR1 and CDR2 are SGHAT and FQNNGV. The CDR3 runs 13 residues. The CDR3 sequence is CASSEQGGGELFF. CDR3 nucleotide sequence: TGTGCCAGCAGCGAACAGGGCGGGGGGGAGCTGTTTTTT. The complete variable domain, with remaining parts taken from reference TRBV11-2 and TRBJ2-2, reads EAGVAQSPRYKIIEKRQSVAFWCNPISGHATLYWYQQILGQGPKLLIQFQNNGVVDDSQLPKDRFSAERLKGVDSTLKIQPAKLEDSAVYLCASSEQGGGELFFGEGSRLTVL.